The 12 T cell receptor beta chains listed next were all sequenced from one sample in a study of cytomegalovirus exposure and HLA in healthy donors. Primers for the PCR totalled 60 Vbeta and 13 Jbeta. Profiled with immunoSEQ multiplex PCR; TCRdb holds only in-frame clones, not every one. This specimen shows about 200,000 clones; the ten leading clones hold 1.1%. Sequences were obtained from PBMCs. These receptors originate from a girl aged 2-10 years in good health and CMV-seropositive.

The chain employs TRBV28 and TRBJ2-2; 12 bases line up with TRBD2. In germline, CDR1 is MDHEN, CDR2 SYDVKM. V shed 8 bases, J shed 6 bases, and the junction held 10 bases outside the gene matches. This CDR3 spans 16 amino acids. CDR3 nucleotide sequence: TGTGCCAGCGGAGTTCTGGGGACTAGCGGGTCCGGGGAGCTGTTTTTT. Translated: CASGVLGTSGSGELFF.

The genes are TRBV30 and TRBJ2-7; D not certain. The germline V gene has CDR1 GTSNPN and CDR2 SVGIG (reference sequence). The CDR3 is made up of 11 amino acids. Trimming cost V 2 bases and J 1 base, with 3 bases left between them. The CDR3 region is CAWSHSYEQYF. The CDR3 DNA sequence: TGTGCCTGGAGTCATTCCTACGAGCAGTACTTC.

The CDR3 DNA sequence: TGTGCCAGCAGTGAAGGGGATCGTGGAGGCTACACCTTC. Protein sequence: CASSEGDRGGYTF. The chain is built from TRBV28 and TRBJ1-2, with a tentative D call TRBD1 (5 bases). CDR1 and CDR2 from the germline V gene are MDHEN and SYDVKM. V was shortened by 5 bases and J by 8 bases, with 15 bases between the two germline ends. The CDR3 covers 13 residues.

The chain carries TRBV25-1 and TRBJ2-1, with a tentative D call TRBD2 (6 bases). CDR3 length: 10 amino acids. V lost 4 bases to trimming and J lost 14 bases, with 9 bases between them. Looked up from germline, CDR1 is MGHDK and CDR2 is SYGVNS. The CDR3 coding sequence is TGTGCCAGCAGTGGGCCGGGGGAGTTCTTC. Amino acids: CASSGPGEFF.

To note about this clone: The junction shows a germline mismatch at one end, possibly a read error. This chain connects TRBV2 to TRBJ1-1, with D possibly matching TRBD1 (5 bases). Germline assignment: CDR1 SNHLY and CDR2 FYNNEI. CDR3 size: 13 residues. This CDR3 reads CARSGTVNTEAFF. CDR3 in DNA: TGTGCCAGGAGTGGGACTGTGAACACTGAAGCTTTCTTT.

The chain carries TRBV5-8 and TRBJ2-3; TRBD2 matches at 10 bases. Germline assignment: CDR1 SGHTS and CDR2 YDEGEE. Trimming took 4 bases from V and 5 from J; bases not matched to a gene: 16. This CDR3 is built from 18 residues. The CDR3 sequence: CASSPPGGSGRALDTQYF. Here the CDR3 DNA reads TGTGCCAGCAGCCCACCAGGAGGAAGCGGGAGGGCCCTAGATACGCAGTATTTT.

The chain combines TRBV5-8 with TRBJ2-1; 9 bases line up with TRBD2. CDR1 is SGHTS, CDR2 YDEGEE, per germline. The CDR3 is 15 amino acids. With 1 base clipped from V and 5 bases from J, the junction kept 4 bases outside the gene matches. The CDR3 loop is CASSLWREGHNEQFF. The CDR3 region has the DNA TGTGCCAGCAGCTTGTGGCGGGAGGGCCACAATGAGCAGTTCTTC.

The chain is built from TRBV28 and TRBJ2-5; TRBD1 aligns across 8 bases. Germline trimming cut 10 bases from V and 6 bases from J; bases unmatched to any gene: 10. The CDR3 length is 13 residues. Germline V gene lookup returns CDR1 MDHEN and CDR2 SYDVKM. The CDR3: CATHGDRPKTQYF. In nucleotides, the CDR3 is TGTGCCACCCATGGGGACAGGCCCAAGACCCAGTACTTC. Complete variable domain (other parts from reference TRBV28 and TRBJ2-5): DVKVTQSSRYLVKRTGEKVFLECVQDMDHENMFWYRQDPGLGLRLIYFSYDVKMKEKGDIPEGYSVSREKKERFSLILESASTNQTSMYLCATHGDRPKTQYFGPGTRLLVL.

The chain uses TRBV10-2 and TRBJ1-4; TRBD1 is a possible D gene (5 bases). Germline-derived CDR1 and CDR2 are WSHSY and SAAADI. Trimming removed 3 bases from V and 5 bases from J, with 13 bases in between. This CDR3 has 15 residues. CDR3 in DNA: TGCGCCAGCAGTGACCCCGGGACTGAGAATGAAAAACTGTTTTTT. Translating it yields CASSDPGTENEKLFF.

The rearrangement uses TRBV30 and TRBJ2-7; 7 positions agree with TRBD2. The CDR3 extends over 14 amino acids. Per germline, CDR1 GTSNPN and CDR2 SVGIG (reference sequence). The CDR3 loop reads CAGKRRERSYEQYF. The CDR3 bases are TGTGCTGGGAAGCGGCGGGAGAGGTCTTACGAGCAGTACTTC.

V is TRBV28 and J is TRBJ2-1; tentatively, D is TRBD1 (6 bases). Looked up from germline, CDR1 is MDHEN and CDR2 is SYDVKM. This CDR3 spans 12 amino acids. V lost 5 bases, J lost 10 bases, and 12 bases lay in between. The CDR3 nucleotides read TGTGCCAGCAGTCCAGGGACATGGGAGCAGTTCTTC. Translated, it gives CASSPGTWEQFF.

The chain is built from TRBV18 and TRBJ2-3; D is ambiguous. The CDR3 totals 17 residues. Trimming removed 0 bases from V and 0 bases from J, with 13 bases in between. Germline assignment: CDR1 KGHSH and CDR2 LQKENI. Written as DNA, the CDR3 is TGTGCCAGCTCACCACCGAAGAAGGCCAGGAGCACAGATACGCAGTATTTT. Encoded protein: CASSPPKKARSTDTQYF.